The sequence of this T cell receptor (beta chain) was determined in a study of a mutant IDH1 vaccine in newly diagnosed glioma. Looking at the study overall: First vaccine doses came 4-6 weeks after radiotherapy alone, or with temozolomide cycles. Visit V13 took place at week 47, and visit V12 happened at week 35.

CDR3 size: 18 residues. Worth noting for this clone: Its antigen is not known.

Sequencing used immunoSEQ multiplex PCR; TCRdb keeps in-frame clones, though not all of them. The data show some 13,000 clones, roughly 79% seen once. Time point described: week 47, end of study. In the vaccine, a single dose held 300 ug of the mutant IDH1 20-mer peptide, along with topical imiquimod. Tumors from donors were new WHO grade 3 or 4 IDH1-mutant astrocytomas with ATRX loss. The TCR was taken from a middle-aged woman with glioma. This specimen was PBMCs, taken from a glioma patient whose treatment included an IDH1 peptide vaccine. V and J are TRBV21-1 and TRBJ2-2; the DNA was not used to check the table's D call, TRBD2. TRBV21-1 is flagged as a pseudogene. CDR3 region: CASSKGPIAGRNTGELFF. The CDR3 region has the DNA TGTGCCAGCAGCAAAGGCCCCATAGCGGGACGGAACACCGGGGAGCTGTTTTTT.